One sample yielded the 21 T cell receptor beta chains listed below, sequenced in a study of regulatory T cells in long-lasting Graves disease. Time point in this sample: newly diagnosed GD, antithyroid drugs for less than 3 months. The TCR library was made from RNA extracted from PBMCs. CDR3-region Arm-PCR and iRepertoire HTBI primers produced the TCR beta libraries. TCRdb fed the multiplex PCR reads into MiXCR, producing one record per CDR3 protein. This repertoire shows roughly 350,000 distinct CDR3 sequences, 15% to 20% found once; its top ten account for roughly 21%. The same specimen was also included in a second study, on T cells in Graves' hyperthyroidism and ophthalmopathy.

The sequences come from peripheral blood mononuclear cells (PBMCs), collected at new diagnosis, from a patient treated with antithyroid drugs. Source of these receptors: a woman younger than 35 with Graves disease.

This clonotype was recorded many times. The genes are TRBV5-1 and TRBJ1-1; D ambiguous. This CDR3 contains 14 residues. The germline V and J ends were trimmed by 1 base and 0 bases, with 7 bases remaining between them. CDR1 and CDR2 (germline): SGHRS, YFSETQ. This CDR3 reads CASSLNGMNTEAFF. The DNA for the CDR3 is TGCGCCAGCAGCTTGAACGGAATGAACACTGAAGCTTTCTTT.

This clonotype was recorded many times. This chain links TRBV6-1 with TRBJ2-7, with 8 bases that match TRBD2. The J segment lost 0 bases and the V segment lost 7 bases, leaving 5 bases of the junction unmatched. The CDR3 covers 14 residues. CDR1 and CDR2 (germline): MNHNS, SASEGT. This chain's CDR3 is CASKRGGDSYEQYF. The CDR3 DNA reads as TGTGCCAGCAAACGGGGGGGGGACTCCTACGAGCAGTACTTC.

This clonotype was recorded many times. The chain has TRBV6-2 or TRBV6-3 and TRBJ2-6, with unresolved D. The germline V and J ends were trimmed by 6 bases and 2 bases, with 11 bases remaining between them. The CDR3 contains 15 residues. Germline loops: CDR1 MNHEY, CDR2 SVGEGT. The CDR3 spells CASRGLFAGANVLTF. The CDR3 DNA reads TGTGCCAGCAGGGGTCTATTTGCTGGGGCCAACGTCCTGACTTTC.

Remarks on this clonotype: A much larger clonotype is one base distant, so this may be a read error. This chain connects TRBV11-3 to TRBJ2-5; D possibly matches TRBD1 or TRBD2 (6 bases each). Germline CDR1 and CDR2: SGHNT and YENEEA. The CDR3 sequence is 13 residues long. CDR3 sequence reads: CASSRGAGGTRYF. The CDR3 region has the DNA TGTGCCAGCAGCAGGGGGGCCGGAGGGACCCGGTACTTC. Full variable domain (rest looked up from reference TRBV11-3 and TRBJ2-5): EAGVVQSPRYKIIEKKQPVAFWCNPISGHNTLYWYLQNLGQGPELLIRYENEEAVDDSQLPKDRFSAERLKGVDSTLKIQPAELGDSAVYLCASSRGAGGTRYFGPGTRLLVL.

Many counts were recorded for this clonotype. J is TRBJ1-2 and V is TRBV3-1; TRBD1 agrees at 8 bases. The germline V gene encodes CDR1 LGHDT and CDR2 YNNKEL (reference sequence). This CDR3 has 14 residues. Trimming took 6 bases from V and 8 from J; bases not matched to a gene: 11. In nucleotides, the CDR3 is TGTGCCAGCAGTACCGGGACAGGAAATGGGGGCTACACCTTC. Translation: CASSTGTGNGGYTF.

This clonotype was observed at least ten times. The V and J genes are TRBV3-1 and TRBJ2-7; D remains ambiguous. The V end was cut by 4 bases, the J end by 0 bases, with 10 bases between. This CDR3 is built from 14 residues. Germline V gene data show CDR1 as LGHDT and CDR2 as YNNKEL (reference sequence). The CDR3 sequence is CASSLRTFSYEQYF. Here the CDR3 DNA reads TGTGCCAGCAGCCTGAGGACCTTCTCCTACGAGCAGTACTTC.

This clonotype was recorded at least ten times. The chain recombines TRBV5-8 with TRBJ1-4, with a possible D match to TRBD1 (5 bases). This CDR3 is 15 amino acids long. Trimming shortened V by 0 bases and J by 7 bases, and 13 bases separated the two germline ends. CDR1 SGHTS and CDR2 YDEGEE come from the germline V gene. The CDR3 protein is CASSLVSPGTEKLFF. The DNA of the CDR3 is TGTGCCAGCAGCTTGGTGTCGCCAGGGACTGAAAAACTGTTTTTT. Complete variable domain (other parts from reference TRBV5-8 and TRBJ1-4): EAGVTQSPTHLIKTRGQQATLRCSPISGHTSVYWYQQALGLGLQFLLWYDEGEERNRGNFPPRFSGRQFPNYSSELNVNALELEDSALYLCASSLVSPGTEKLFFGSGTQLSVL.

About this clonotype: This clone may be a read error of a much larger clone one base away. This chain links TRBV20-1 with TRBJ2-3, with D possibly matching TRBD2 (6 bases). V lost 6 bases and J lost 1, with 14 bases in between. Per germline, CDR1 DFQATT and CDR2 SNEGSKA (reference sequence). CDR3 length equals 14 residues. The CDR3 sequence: CSAIQRAGTDTQYF. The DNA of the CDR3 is TGCAGTGCCATCCAGCGGGCTGGCACAGATACGCAGTATTTT.

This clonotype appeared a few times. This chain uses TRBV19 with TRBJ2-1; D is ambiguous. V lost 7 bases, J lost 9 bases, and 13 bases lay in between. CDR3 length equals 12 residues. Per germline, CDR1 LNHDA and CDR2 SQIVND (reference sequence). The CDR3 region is CASTRYVGEQFF. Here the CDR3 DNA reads TGTGCCAGTACCCGATATGTCGGTGAGCAGTTCTTC.

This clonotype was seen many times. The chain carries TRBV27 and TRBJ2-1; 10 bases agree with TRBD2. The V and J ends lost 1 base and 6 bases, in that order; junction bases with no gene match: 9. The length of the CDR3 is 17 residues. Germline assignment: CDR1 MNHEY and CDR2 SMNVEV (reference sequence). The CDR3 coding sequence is TGTGCCAGCAGTTTATTGGTTGAGCGGGGGGGTCGCAATGAGCAGTTCTTC. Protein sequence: CASSLLVERGGRNEQFF.

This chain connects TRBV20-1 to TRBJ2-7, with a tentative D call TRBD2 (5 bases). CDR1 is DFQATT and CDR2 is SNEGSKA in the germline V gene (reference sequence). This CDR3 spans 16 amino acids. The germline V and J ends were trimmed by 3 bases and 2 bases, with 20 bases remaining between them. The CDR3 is CSARAQRVWETYEQYF. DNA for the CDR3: TGCAGTGCTAGGGCTCAGAGGGTATGGGAGACCTACGAGCAGTACTTC.

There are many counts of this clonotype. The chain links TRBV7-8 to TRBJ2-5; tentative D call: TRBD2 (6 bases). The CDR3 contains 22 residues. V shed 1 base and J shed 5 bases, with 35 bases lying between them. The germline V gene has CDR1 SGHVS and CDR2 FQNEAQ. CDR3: CASSLVSSERAFRQAVRETQYF. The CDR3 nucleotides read TGTGCCAGCAGCTTAGTTTCTAGCGAGAGGGCTTTCCGGCAGGCGGTTCGGGAGACCCAGTACTTC.

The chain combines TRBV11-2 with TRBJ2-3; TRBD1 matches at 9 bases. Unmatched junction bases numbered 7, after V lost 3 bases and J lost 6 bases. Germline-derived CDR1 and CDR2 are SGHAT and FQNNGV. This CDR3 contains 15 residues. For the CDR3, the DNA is TGTGCCAGCAGCTTGCGGGGACAGGGATGGGATACGCAGTATTTT. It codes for CASSLRGQGWDTQYF.

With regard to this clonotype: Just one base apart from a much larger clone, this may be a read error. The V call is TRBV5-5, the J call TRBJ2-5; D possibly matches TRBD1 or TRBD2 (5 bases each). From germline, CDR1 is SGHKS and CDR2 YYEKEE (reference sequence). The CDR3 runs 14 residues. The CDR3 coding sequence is TGTGCCAGCAGCCCCCGGGACGGCCAAGAGGCCCAGTACTTC. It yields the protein CASSPRDGQEAQYF.

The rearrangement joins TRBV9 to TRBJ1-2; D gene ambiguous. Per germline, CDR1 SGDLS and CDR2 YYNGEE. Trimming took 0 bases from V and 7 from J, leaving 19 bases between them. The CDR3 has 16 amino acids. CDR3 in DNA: TGTGCCAGCAGCGTAGATCCTCGGGCTCCGAACGTTGGCTACACCTTC. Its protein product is CASSVDPRAPNVGYTF.

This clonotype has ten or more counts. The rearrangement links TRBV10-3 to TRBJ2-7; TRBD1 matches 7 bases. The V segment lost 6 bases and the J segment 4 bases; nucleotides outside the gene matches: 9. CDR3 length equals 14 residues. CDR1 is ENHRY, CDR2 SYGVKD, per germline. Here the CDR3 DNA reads TGTGCCATCAGCATATCCGGGACAGATTACGAGCAGTACTTC. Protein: CAISISGTDYEQYF.

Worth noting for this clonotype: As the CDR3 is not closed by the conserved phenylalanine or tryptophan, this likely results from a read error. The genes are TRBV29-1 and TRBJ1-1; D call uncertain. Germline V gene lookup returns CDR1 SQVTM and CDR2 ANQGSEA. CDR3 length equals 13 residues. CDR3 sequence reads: CSVERRLNTEAFS. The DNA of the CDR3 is TGCAGCGTTGAAAGACGTTTGAACACCGAAGCTTTCTCT.

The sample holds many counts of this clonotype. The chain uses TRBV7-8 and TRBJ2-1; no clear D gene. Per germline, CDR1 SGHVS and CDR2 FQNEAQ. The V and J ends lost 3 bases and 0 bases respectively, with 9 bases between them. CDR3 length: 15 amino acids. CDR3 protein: CASSFGAASYNEQFF. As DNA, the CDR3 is TGTGCCAGCAGCTTTGGCGCGGCCTCCTACAATGAGCAGTTCTTC.

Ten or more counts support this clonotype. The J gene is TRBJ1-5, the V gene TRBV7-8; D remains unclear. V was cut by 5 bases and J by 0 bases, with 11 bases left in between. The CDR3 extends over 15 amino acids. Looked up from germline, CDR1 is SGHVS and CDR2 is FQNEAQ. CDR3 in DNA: TGTGCCAGCAGCCACCTCCGGGTTAGCAATCAGCCCCAGCATTTT. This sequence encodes CASSHLRVSNQPQHF.

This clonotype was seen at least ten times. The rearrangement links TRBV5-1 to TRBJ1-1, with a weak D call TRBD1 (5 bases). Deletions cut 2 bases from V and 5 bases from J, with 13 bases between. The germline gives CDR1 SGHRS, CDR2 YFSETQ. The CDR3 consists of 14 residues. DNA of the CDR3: TGCGCCAGCAGCTTAGGGAGAGGGGAAACTGAAGCTTTCTTT. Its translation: CASSLGRGETEAFF.

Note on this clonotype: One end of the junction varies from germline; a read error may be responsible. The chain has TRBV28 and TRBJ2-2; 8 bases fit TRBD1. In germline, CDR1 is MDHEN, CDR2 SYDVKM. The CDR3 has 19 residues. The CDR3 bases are TGTGCCGGCAGTCCACTAAAAGCAGGGGGCGCCCCTAACACCGGGGAGCTGTTTTTT. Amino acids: CAGSPLKAGGAPNTGELFF.